This T cell receptor beta chain was profiled in a study of T cells in tumors after PD-1 blockade. Broader study findings: Roughly two fifths of tumor TCR clonotypes were also found in blood.

Sequencing used immunoSEQ multiplex PCR; TCRdb keeps in-frame clones, though not all of them. The data show tens of thousands of clones, 78% seen once. A word on this clone: Its specificity is not known.

V was cut by 10 bases and J by 0 bases, with 16 bases left in between. The CDR3 runs to 16 residues. Germline V gene lookup returns CDR1 ENHRY and CDR2 SYGVKD. Sequences were derived from PBMCs, sampled before anti-PD-1 treatment. This chain joins TRBV10-3 and TRBJ1-6; D is possibly TRBD1 (6 bases). The TCR sequence derives from a human donor with basal cell carcinoma. CDR3 nucleotides: TGTGCCACCGATCCAGGGGCCGGCTCCTATAATTCACCCCTCCACTTT. Its protein is CATDPGAGSYNSPLHF.